This is a list of T cell receptor beta chains from one sample in a study of T cells in Graves' hyperthyroidism and ophthalmopathy. TCRdb independently ran MiXCR on the multiplex PCR reads; one entry per CDR3 protein. Among about 59,000 distinct CDR3 sequences listed, around 53% were seen once. Sequencing used blood. The receptors originated from an older woman with Graves' ophthalmopathy. CDR3s include the opening cysteine and the closing phenylalanine or tryptophan. The D gene is left open where the match is weak. The size of a clone is reported for some rows only, either as once, few or many, or as a class for expanded clones.

>TRBJ2-1|NA|TRBV7-2|TRBD2
CARLAGVREQFF
TGTGCTAGACTAGCGGGAGTAAGAGAGCAGTTCTTC
>TRBJ2-1|many|TRBV28|TRBD2
CASRGGGGDEQFF
TGTGCCAGCAGGGGCGGGGGAGGGGATGAGCAGTTCTTC
>TRBJ1-6|many|TRBV15|NA
CATSRDWSSYNSPLHF
TGTGCCACCAGCAGAGATTGGAGCTCCTATAATTCACCCCTCCACTTT
>TRBJ2-2|NA|TRBV20-1|NA
CSARTSGELFF
TGCAGTGCTAGGACTAGCGGGGAGCTGTTTTTT
>TRBJ2-1|many|TRBV6-5|TRBD2
CASSPVVTSGRNNEQFF
TGTGCCAGCAGCCCGGTGGTGACTAGCGGGAGAAACAATGAGCAGTTCTTC
>TRBJ2-5|many|TRBV20-1|NA
CSAPGQGQETQYF
TGCAGTGCCCCCGGCCAGGGACAAGAGACCCAGTACTTC
>TRBJ2-1|few|TRBV7-2|TRBD1
CASSLDRGHNEQFF
TGTGCCAGCAGCCTGGACAGGGGACACAATGAGCAGTTCTTC
>TRBJ1-4|many|TRBV28|NA
CASSPPWGSNEKLFF
TGTGCCAGCAGTCCGCCGTGGGGGTCTAATGAAAAACTGTTTTTT
>TRBJ2-3|NA|TRBV7-6|NA
CASSPRALDTQYF
TGTGCCAGCAGCCCCAGGGCTTTAGATACGCAGTATTTT
>TRBJ2-7|few|TRBV5-4|TRBD1
CASSWGQYEQYF
TGTGCCAGCAGCTGGGGACAGTACGAGCAGTACTTC
>TRBJ2-1|many|TRBV6-2/TRBV6-3|NA
CASSPRGKQYNEQFF
TGTGCCAGCAGTCCCCGTGGAAAGCAGTACAATGAGCAGTTCTTC
>TRBJ2-5|many|TRBV4-2|TRBD2
CASSQDIGSSGGETQYF
TGTGCCAGCAGCCAAGATATAGGGTCTAGCGGGGGGGAGACCCAGTACTTC
>TRBJ2-5|medium-sized|TRBV29-1|NA
CSVDFASETQYF
TGCAGCGTTGACTTTGCGTCGGAGACCCAGTACTTC
>TRBJ1-1|once|TRBV20-1|NA
CSATSGHRAFF
TGCAGTGCTACGTCGGGACATAGGGCTTTCTTT
>TRBJ1-1|many|TRBV19|NA
CASSIVLGNTEAFF
TGTGCCAGTAGTATAGTTTTAGGGAACACTGAAGCTTTCTTT
>TRBJ1-2|NA|TRBV20-1|TRBD1
CSARGTGDSNGYTF
TGCAGTGCTAGAGGGACAGGGGATTCTAATGGCTACACCTTC
>TRBJ2-2|NA|TRBV15|NA
CATSRARGNSGELFF
TGTGCCACCAGCAGAGCGAGGGGGAATAGCGGGGAGCTGTTTTTT
>TRBJ1-2|many|TRBV11-1|TRBD1
CASSFQGQGEYGYTF
TGTGCCAGCAGCTTCCAAGGACAGGGTGAATATGGCTACACCTTC
>TRBJ1-6|NA|TRBV7-2|TRBD1
CASSLGEGGQSALHF
TGTGCCAGCAGCTTAGGGGAAGGGGGCCAATCAGCCCTCCACTTT
>TRBJ2-3|NA|TRBV20-1|TRBD2
CSATSSGWRDTQYF
TGCAGTGCTACGTCTAGCGGGTGGAGAGATACGCAGTATTTT
>TRBJ1-1|NA|TRBV4-1|NA
CASMGAGNVFF
TGCGCCAGCATGGGAGCGGGGAACGTTTTCTTT
>TRBJ2-5|many|TRBV7-6|NA
CASSWDGQETQYF
TGTGCCAGCAGCTGGGACGGCCAAGAGACCCAGTACTTC
>TRBJ2-5|NA|TRBV7-6|NA
CASSYDREEAQYF
TGTGCCAGCAGCTACGACAGAGAAGAGGCCCAGTACTTC
>TRBJ2-7|NA|TRBV18|NA
CASSPPGPYEQYF
TGTGCCAGCTCACCCCCGGGCCCCTACGAGCAGTACTTC
>TRBJ1-6|many|TRBV6-1|TRBD1
CASSDPGQGYNSPLHF
TGTGCCAGCAGTGACCCCGGACAGGGTTATAATTCACCCCTCCACTTT
>TRBJ2-7|medium-sized|TRBV20-1|NA
CSARGPPWDEQYF
TGCAGTGCAAGAGGACCGCCGTGGGACGAGCAGTACTTC
>TRBJ1-2|NA|TRBV7-9|TRBD1
CASKDTGGLIGYTF
TGTGCCAGCAAAGATACAGGGGGCTTGATAGGCTACACCTTC
>TRBJ2-1|few|TRBV24-1|TRBD1
CATSETGRHEQFF
TGTGCCACCAGTGAGACAGGGCGGCATGAGCAGTTCTTC
>TRBJ2-2|NA|TRBV9|NA
CASSVVPGTGELFF
TGTGCCAGCAGCGTAGTTCCGGGAACCGGGGAGCTGTTTTTT
>TRBJ1-2|NA|TRBV27|NA
CASSLSAWPGARYGYTF
TGTGCCAGCAGTTTATCCGCCTGGCCGGGCGCGCGATATGGCTACACCTTC
>TRBJ1-1|many|TRBV12-3/TRBV12-4|NA
CASGRQHVNTEAFF
TGTGCCAGCGGTAGACAGCACGTCAACACTGAAGCTTTCTTT
>TRBJ1-5|NA|TRBV12-3/TRBV12-4|NA
CASSGAEPQPQHF
TGTGCCAGCAGCGGTGCGGAGCCTCAGCCCCAGCATTTT
>TRBJ1-1|many|TRBV5-4|NA
CASSAAGTNTEAFF
TGTGCCAGCAGCGCGGCCGGTACGAACACTGAAGCTTTCTTT
>TRBJ1-4|many|TRBV4-3|NA
CASSQREVGREKLFF
TGCGCCAGCAGCCAAAGGGAGGTTGGACGTGAAAAACTGTTTTTT
>TRBJ1-1|many|TRBV12-3/TRBV12-4|NA
CASRRTVNTEAFF
TGTGCCAGCAGGCGGACAGTGAACACTGAAGCTTTCTTT
>TRBJ2-7|once|TRBV9|NA
CASSMGTASYEQYF
TGTGCCAGCAGCATGGGGACTGCTTCCTACGAGCAGTACTTC
>TRBJ2-1|many|TRBV11-1|TRBD1
CASSSKLGTGGDEQFF
TGTGCCAGCAGCTCAAAACTTGGGACAGGGGGGGATGAGCAGTTCTTC
>TRBJ2-2|few|TRBV12-5|NA
CASGFSTGELFF
TGTGCTAGTGGTTTTTCCACCGGGGAGCTGTTTTTT
>TRBJ2-7|few|TRBV7-2|TRBD1
CASSLGGDRGDEQYF
TGTGCCAGCAGCTTAGGTGGTGACAGGGGCGACGAGCAGTACTTC
>TRBJ1-2|many|TRBV27|NA
CASSRRGYDGYTF
TGTGCCAGCAGCCGCCGCGGCTACGATGGCTACACCTTC
>TRBJ2-1|NA|TRBV19|TRBD1
CASSIGKAGGNEQFF
TGTGCCAGTAGTATAGGTAAGGCAGGGGGCAATGAGCAGTTCTTC
>TRBJ2-5|NA|TRBV11-2|NA
CASSLEWRQETQYF
TGTGCCAGCAGCTTAGAATGGCGTCAAGAGACCCAGTACTTC
>TRBJ1-3|NA|TRBV19|NA
CASSISVIAGNTIYF
TGTGCCAGTAGTATATCGGTTATCGCTGGAAACACCATATATTTT
>TRBJ1-2|many|TRBV6-5|TRBD1
CASSWTGGKFNYGYTF
TGTGCCAGCAGCTGGACAGGGGGCAAATTTAACTATGGCTACACCTTC
>TRBJ2-1|NA|TRBV15|TRBD1
CATSRRYDRGPEQFF
TGTGCCACCAGCAGGCGCTACGACAGGGGCCCCGAGCAGTTCTTC
>TRBJ2-3|once|TRBV2|NA
CASRRSFTDTQYF
TGTGCCAGCAGGAGGAGCTTCACAGATACGCAGTATTTT
>TRBJ2-1|many|TRBV6-2/TRBV6-3|NA
CASSYGRVGGVNEQFF
TGTGCCAGCAGTTACGGACGGGTCGGAGGTGTCAATGAGCAGTTCTTC
>TRBJ2-3|NA|TRBV3-1|NA
CASSRGTQYF
TGTGCCAGCAGCCGAGGGACGCAGTATTTT
>TRBJ2-3|NA|TRBV20-1|NA
CSASPGGRTDTQYF
TGCAGTGCTAGCCCCGGGGGACGCACAGATACGCAGTATTTT
>TRBJ2-7|NA|TRBV11-2|NA
CASSLGGTYPYEQYF
TGTGCCAGCAGCTTGGGTGGGACATATCCCTACGAGCAGTACTTC
>TRBJ2-7|NA|TRBV12-3/TRBV12-4|NA
CASSFPGRSYEQYF
TGTGCCAGCAGTTTCCCGGGTCGCTCCTACGAGCAGTACTTC
>TRBJ1-5|NA|TRBV2|NA
CARQLAAQAGNQPQHF
TGTGCCAGGCAACTAGCGGCGCAGGCAGGCAATCAGCCCCAGCATTTT
>TRBJ1-1|NA|TRBV7-2|TRBD1
CASSDRTGVGTEAFF
TGTGCCAGCAGCGACAGGACAGGGGTGGGCACTGAAGCTTTCTTT
>TRBJ2-1|NA|TRBV7-3|NA
CASSPFWGNEQFF
TGTGCCAGCAGCCCCTTCTGGGGGAATGAGCAGTTCTTC